This is a list of T cell receptor beta chains from one sample in a study of control samples from healthy donors and cancer patients. Libraries were prepared by immunoSEQ multiplex PCR; TCRdb keeps only in-frame clonotypes and omits some of them. The table shows 150,000 or so clones, with 85% to 95% occurring only once. Specimen: blood. Receptors originate from a middle-aged woman in good health. Each CDR3 is given with its conserved first and last residue. The D gene is left open where the match is weak. A clone size is listed for some rows: how often the clone was seen (once, few, many), or a class if it is expanded.

D: NA
length: 12
V: TRBV2
J: TRBJ2-7
size: NA
DNA: TGTGCCAGCAGACTCTTGGTGTACGAGCAGTACTTC
CDR3: CASRLLVYEQYF

D: TRBD2
length: 16
V: TRBV15
J: TRBJ2-1
size: NA
DNA: TGTGCCACCAGCGTCCGACTAGCGGGAGGCTACAATGAGCAGTTCTTC
CDR3: CATSVRLAGGYNEQFF

D: NA
length: 15
V: TRBV25-1
J: TRBJ1-1
size: NA
DNA: TGTGCCAGCAGTGAAATGGGGCGCGTGAACACTGAAGCTTTCTTT
CDR3: CASSEMGRVNTEAFF

D: NA
length: 16
V: TRBV5-6
J: TRBJ2-7
size: once
DNA: TGTGCCAGCAGCTTGGCAGGGGGAGGGCCATCCTACGAGCAGTACTTC
CDR3: CASSLAGGGPSYEQYF

D: TRBD1
length: 13
V: TRBV12-3/TRBV12-4
J: TRBJ1-5
size: once
DNA: TGTGCCAGCAGTTCCCAGACAGGGGAACCCCAGCATTTT
CDR3: CASSSQTGEPQHF

D: NA
length: 14
V: TRBV6-5
J: TRBJ2-5
size: NA
DNA: TGTGCCAGCAGTTACGGTCGGGTCTCGGAGACCCAGTACTTC
CDR3: CASSYGRVSETQYF

D: NA
length: 15
V: TRBV5-1
J: TRBJ1-4
size: NA
DNA: TGCGCCAGCAGCTTGGATCAGGGCGGGTATGAAAAACTGTTTTTT
CDR3: CASSLDQGGYEKLFF

D: TRBD1
length: 15
V: TRBV10-3
J: TRBJ1-1
size: NA
DNA: TGTGCCATCAGGAGGGGGGACAGGGAGAACACTGAAGCTTTCTTT
CDR3: CAIRRGDRENTEAFF

D: TRBD1
length: 14
V: TRBV6-5
J: TRBJ1-4
size: NA
DNA: TGTGCCAGCAGTTACGGACAGGGTCTTTGGAAACTGTTTTTT
CDR3: CASSYGQGLWKLFF

D: NA
length: 13
V: TRBV5-4
J: TRBJ1-1
size: once
DNA: TGTGCCAGCAGCTTCAGGGCGAACACTGAAGCTTTCTTT
CDR3: CASSFRANTEAFF

D: NA
length: 17
V: TRBV3-1/TRBV3-2
J: TRBJ2-3
size: NA
DNA: TGTGCCAGCAGCCAAGTAGGAAGTCTGGGCAAAACAGATACGCAGTATTTT
CDR3: CASSQVGSLGKTDTQYF

D: NA
length: 11
V: TRBV20-1
J: TRBJ2-7
size: NA
DNA: TGCAGTGCCTCAGGCGTCAACGAGCAGTACTTC
CDR3: CSASGVNEQYF

D: TRBD1
length: 17
V: TRBV7-9
J: TRBJ1-1
size: NA
DNA: TGTGCCAGCAGCTCCACCCGGACAGGGGGATTGAACACTGAAGCTTTCTTT
CDR3: CASSSTRTGGLNTEAFF

D: TRBD1
length: 14
V: TRBV7-2
J: TRBJ1-2
size: NA
DNA: TGTGCCAGCAGCTTAGCACAGGGGACCTATGGCTACACCTTC
CDR3: CASSLAQGTYGYTF

D: NA
length: 14
V: TRBV4-3
J: TRBJ1-2
size: NA
DNA: TGCGCCAGCAGCCACTATAGGGAGAACTATGGCTACACCTTC
CDR3: CASSHYRENYGYTF

D: NA
length: 15
V: TRBV5-1
J: TRBJ1-2
size: NA
DNA: TGCGCCAGCAGCCCCTCGGGACGGGAGAAGTATGGCTACACCTTC
CDR3: CASSPSGREKYGYTF

D: TRBD1
length: 13
V: TRBV29-1
J: TRBJ2-1
size: NA
DNA: TGCAGCGTTGAAGCAGGGGGCAACGATGAGCAGTTCTTC
CDR3: CSVEAGGNDEQFF

D: NA
length: 15
V: TRBV11-2
J: TRBJ1-5
size: NA
DNA: TGTGCCAGCAGCCCCGGGGCCGTACTCAATCAGCCCCAGCATTTT
CDR3: CASSPGAVLNQPQHF

D: NA
length: 11
V: TRBV29-1
J: TRBJ2-1
size: NA
DNA: TGCAGCGTGGGGAGAGGGAATGAGCAGTTCTTC
CDR3: CSVGRGNEQFF

D: NA
length: 16
V: TRBV2
J: TRBJ2-4
size: NA
DNA: TGTGCCAGCACCGGCCGTAGTTTCTTTTCGGGGAACATTCAGTACTTC
CDR3: CASTGRSFFSGNIQYF

D: NA
length: 18
V: TRBV9
J: TRBJ2-1
size: NA
DNA: TGTGCCAGCAGCGTAGCTAGGGGTAGCGGTAAGAGTAGGAATGAGCAGTTCTTC
CDR3: CASSVARGSGKSRNEQFF

D: TRBD2
length: 13
V: TRBV30
J: TRBJ2-3
size: NA
DNA: TGTGGGGGTAGCGGGAGGGACGCAGATACGCAGTATTTT
CDR3: CGGSGRDADTQYF

D: TRBD1
length: 16
V: TRBV13
J: TRBJ1-4
size: NA
DNA: TGTGCCAGCAGCCTGAAAAGGACAGGGTGGAGTGAAAAACTGTTTTTT
CDR3: CASSLKRTGWSEKLFF

D: NA
length: 15
V: TRBV5-6
J: TRBJ1-2
size: NA
DNA: TGTGCCAGCAGCTTGGGCCCTGAACAGGCCTATGGCTACACCTTC
CDR3: CASSLGPEQAYGYTF

D: TRBD1
length: 15
V: TRBV11-2
J: TRBJ1-2
size: NA
DNA: TGTGCCAGCAGCTGGGGACAGTCTCGGACTTATGGCTACACCTTC
CDR3: CASSWGQSRTYGYTF

D: NA
length: 14
V: TRBV9
J: TRBJ1-2
size: NA
DNA: TGTGCCAGCAGCGAGGGTTACGGGGTGGAAGGCTACACCTTC
CDR3: CASSEGYGVEGYTF

D: TRBD2
length: 18
V: TRBV6-1
J: TRBJ2-1
size: NA
DNA: TGTGCCAGCAGTGAGAGTTTTAGCGGGGGGCCGACCTACAATGAGCAGTTCTTC
CDR3: CASSESFSGGPTYNEQFF

D: NA
length: 15
V: TRBV27
J: TRBJ2-7
size: NA
DNA: TGTGCCAGCCGGGATACCGGGACATTCTCCTACGAGCAGTACTTC
CDR3: CASRDTGTFSYEQYF

D: NA
length: 15
V: TRBV5-1
J: TRBJ2-6
size: NA
DNA: TGCGCCAGCAGCTTGGTTGGCTCTGGGGCCAACGTCCTGACTTTC
CDR3: CASSLVGSGANVLTF

D: NA
length: 15
V: TRBV2
J: TRBJ2-5
size: NA
DNA: TGTGCCAGCAGTGAAATGGGGGCCACCATAGAGACCCAGTACTTC
CDR3: CASSEMGATIETQYF

D: TRBD2
length: 16
V: TRBV6-2/TRBV6-3
J: TRBJ2-3
size: NA
DNA: TGTGCCAGCAGTTACTGGACTAGCGGGGGTACGAATACGCAGTATTTT
CDR3: CASSYWTSGGTNTQYF

D: TRBD2
length: 16
V: TRBV9
J: TRBJ2-3
size: NA
DNA: TGTGCCAGCAGCGTAAGCGGGGGGGCTAGCACAGATACGCAGTATTTT
CDR3: CASSVSGGASTDTQYF

D: NA
length: 18
V: TRBV5-8
J: TRBJ1-5
size: NA
DNA: TGTGCCAGCAGCTCCTTCTGGGGGGGAACTAGAAGCAATCAGCCCCAGCATTTT
CDR3: CASSSFWGGTRSNQPQHF

D: NA
length: 12
V: TRBV12-3/TRBV12-4
J: TRBJ1-5
size: NA
DNA: TGTGCCAGCGGGTCCCTAAGCCGACCCCAGCATTTT
CDR3: CASGSLSRPQHF

D: NA
length: 15
V: TRBV7-9
J: TRBJ1-2
size: NA
DNA: TGTGCCAGCAGCTTCTCCACCGCAACTAACTATGGCTACACCTTC
CDR3: CASSFSTATNYGYTF

D: NA
length: 14
V: TRBV12-5
J: TRBJ2-1
size: NA
DNA: TGTGCTAGTGGTTTGGCCCCCACGGGGGCTGAGCAGTTCTTC
CDR3: CASGLAPTGAEQFF

D: TRBD1
length: 16
V: TRBV7-8
J: TRBJ1-2
size: NA
DNA: TGTGCCAGCAGCTTAGGCCGGGACAGGAGTAACTATGGCTACACCTTC
CDR3: CASSLGRDRSNYGYTF

D: NA
length: 16
V: TRBV6-5
J: TRBJ1-4
size: NA
DNA: TGTGCCAGCAGTTACCTACCAAGAGGAAGGAATGAAAAACTGTTTTTT
CDR3: CASSYLPRGRNEKLFF

D: NA
length: 17
V: TRBV7-9
J: TRBJ1-4
size: NA
DNA: TGTGCCAGCAGCTCCACTGGGGGACTAACCGAGAGTGAAAAACTGTTTTTT
CDR3: CASSSTGGLTESEKLFF

D: NA
length: 14
V: TRBV3-1/TRBV3-2
J: TRBJ1-1
size: NA
DNA: TGTGCCAGCAGCCAAGTGGTGGGAAACACTGAAGCTTTCTTT
CDR3: CASSQVVGNTEAFF

D: NA
length: 13
V: TRBV5-1
J: TRBJ2-3
size: NA
DNA: TGCGCCAGCAGCTTGGCCGGCACAGATACGCAGTATTTT
CDR3: CASSLAGTDTQYF

D: NA
length: 15
V: TRBV27
J: TRBJ1-1
size: NA
DNA: TGTGCCAGCACCCAGGGTGGGGGCGCGAAGACTGAAGCTTTCTTT
CDR3: CASTQGGGAKTEAFF

D: NA
length: 15
V: TRBV25-1
J: TRBJ1-6
size: NA
DNA: TGTGCCAGCAGTGAAGCCGGGGGGCGAGGGTCACCCCTCCACTTT
CDR3: CASSEAGGRGSPLHF

D: TRBD2
length: 16
V: TRBV3-1/TRBV3-2
J: TRBJ2-7
size: NA
DNA: TGTGCCAGCAGCGACGCCCGCAGCGGGAGCTTAGACGAGCAGTACTTC
CDR3: CASSDARSGSLDEQYF

D: NA
length: 12
V: TRBV9
J: TRBJ2-7
size: NA
DNA: TGTGCCAGCAGCGGAGGAGACCACGAGCAGTACTTC
CDR3: CASSGGDHEQYF

D: NA
length: 13
V: TRBV7-3
J: TRBJ2-4
size: NA
DNA: TGTGCCAGCAGCTTAAACCCCGAGGACATTCAGTACTTC
CDR3: CASSLNPEDIQYF

D: NA
length: 15
V: TRBV9
J: TRBJ2-3
size: NA
DNA: TGTGCCAGCAGCGTAGGGGTGGGGAACACAGATACGCAGTATTTT
CDR3: CASSVGVGNTDTQYF

D: NA
length: 12
V: TRBV11-2
J: TRBJ2-1
size: NA
DNA: TGTGCCAGCAGCCGGTGGAAGAATGAGCAGTTCTTC
CDR3: CASSRWKNEQFF

D: NA
length: 14
V: TRBV6-5
J: TRBJ1-1
size: NA
DNA: TGTGCCAGCAGCACTACTAAGGGGAACACTGAAGCTTTCTTT
CDR3: CASSTTKGNTEAFF

D: NA
length: 16
V: TRBV11-3
J: TRBJ1-5
size: NA
DNA: TGTGCCAGCAGCCGTCTGGCGAGGCAGGGGAATCAGCCCCAGCATTTT
CDR3: CASSRLARQGNQPQHF

D: NA
length: 16
V: TRBV3-1/TRBV3-2
J: TRBJ2-4
size: NA
DNA: TGTGCCAGCAGCCCAGAAGGGAATAGCTTGGAAAACATTCAGTACTTC
CDR3: CASSPEGNSLENIQYF

D: NA
length: 12
V: TRBV5-4
J: TRBJ2-3
size: NA
DNA: TGTGCCAGCAGCTTAGGGGAAGATACGCAGTATTTT
CDR3: CASSLGEDTQYF

D: NA
length: 17
V: TRBV7-8
J: TRBJ2-1
size: NA
DNA: TGTGCCAGCAGCTTTGATCCGGCAGGGAGTACCTACAATGAGCAGTTCTTC
CDR3: CASSFDPAGSTYNEQFF

D: NA
length: 12
V: TRBV19
J: TRBJ2-7
size: NA
DNA: TGTGCCAGTAAAGGAGGGCCATACGAGCAGTACTTC
CDR3: CASKGGPYEQYF

D: NA
length: 16
V: TRBV5-1
J: TRBJ2-3
size: NA
DNA: TGCGCCAGCAGCTTGGGAAGGTGGGGAACCACAGATACGCAGTATTTT
CDR3: CASSLGRWGTTDTQYF